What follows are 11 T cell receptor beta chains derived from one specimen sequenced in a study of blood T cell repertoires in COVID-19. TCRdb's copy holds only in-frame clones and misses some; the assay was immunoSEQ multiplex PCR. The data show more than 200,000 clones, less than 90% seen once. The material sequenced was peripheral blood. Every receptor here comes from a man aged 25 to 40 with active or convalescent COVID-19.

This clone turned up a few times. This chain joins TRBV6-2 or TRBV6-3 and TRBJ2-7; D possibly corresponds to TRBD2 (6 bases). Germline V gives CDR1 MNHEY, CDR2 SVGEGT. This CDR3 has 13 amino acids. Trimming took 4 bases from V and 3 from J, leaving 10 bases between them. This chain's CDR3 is CASSSRLGYEQYF. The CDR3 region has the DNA TGTGCCAGCAGTTCCCGACTAGGCTACGAGCAGTACTTC.

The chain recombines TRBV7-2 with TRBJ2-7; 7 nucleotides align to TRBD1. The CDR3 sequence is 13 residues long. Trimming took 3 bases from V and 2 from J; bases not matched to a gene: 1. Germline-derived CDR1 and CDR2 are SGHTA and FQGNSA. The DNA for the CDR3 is TGTGCCAGCAGCTTGGGACAGCCCTACGAGCAGTACTTC. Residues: CASSLGQPYEQYF.

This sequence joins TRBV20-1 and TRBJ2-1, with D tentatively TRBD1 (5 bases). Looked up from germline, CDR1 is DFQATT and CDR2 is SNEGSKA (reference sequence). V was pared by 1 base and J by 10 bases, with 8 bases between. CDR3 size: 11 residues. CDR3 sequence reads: CSARGQGEQFF. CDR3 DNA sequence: TGCAGTGCTAGAGGTCAGGGAGAGCAGTTCTTC.

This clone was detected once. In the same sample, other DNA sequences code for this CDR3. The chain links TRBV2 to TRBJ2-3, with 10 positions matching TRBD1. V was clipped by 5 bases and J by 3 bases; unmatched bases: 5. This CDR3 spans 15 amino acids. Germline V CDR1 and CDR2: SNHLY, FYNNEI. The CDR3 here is CASSTDRGLTDTQYF. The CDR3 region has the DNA TGTGCCAGCAGTACCGACAGGGGGCTTACAGATACGCAGTATTTT.

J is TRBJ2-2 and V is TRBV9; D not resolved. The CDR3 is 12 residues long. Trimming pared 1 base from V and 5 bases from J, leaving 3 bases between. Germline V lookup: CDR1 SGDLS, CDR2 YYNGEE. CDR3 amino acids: CASSVLTGELFF. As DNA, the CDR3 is TGTGCCAGCAGCGTATTAACCGGGGAGCTGTTTTTT.

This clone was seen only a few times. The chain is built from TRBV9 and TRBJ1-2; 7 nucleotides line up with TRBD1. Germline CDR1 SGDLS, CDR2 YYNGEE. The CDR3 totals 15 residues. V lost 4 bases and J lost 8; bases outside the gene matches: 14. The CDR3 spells CASSSSGGRGIGYTF. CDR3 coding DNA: TGTGCCAGCAGCTCTTCAGGAGGCAGGGGGATAGGCTACACCTTC.

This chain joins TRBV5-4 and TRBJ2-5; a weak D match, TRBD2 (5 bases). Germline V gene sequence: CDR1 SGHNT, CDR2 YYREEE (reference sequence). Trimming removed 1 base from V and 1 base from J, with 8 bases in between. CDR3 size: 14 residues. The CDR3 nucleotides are TGTGCCAGCAGCTTGCCGGGGTTCCAAGAGACCCAGTACTTC. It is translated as CASSLPGFQETQYF. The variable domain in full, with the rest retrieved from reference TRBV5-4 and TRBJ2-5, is ETGVTQSPTHLIKTRGQQVTLRCSSQSGHNTVSWYQQALGQGPQFIFQYYREEENGRGNFPPRFSGLQFPNYSSELNVNALELDDSALYLCASSLPGFQETQYFGPGTRLLVL.

The CDR3 nucleotides are TGTGCCAGCAGCTTAGAGTTAGGTAGCGGGGGGTACAATGAGCAGTTCTTC. Translated: CASSLELGSGGYNEQFF. The chain combines TRBV7-2 with TRBJ2-1; 10 bases agree with TRBD2. Germline V gives CDR1 SGHTA, CDR2 FQGNSA. This CDR3 region has 17 residues. V lost 1 base to trimming and J lost 4 bases; unmatched junction nucleotides: 7.

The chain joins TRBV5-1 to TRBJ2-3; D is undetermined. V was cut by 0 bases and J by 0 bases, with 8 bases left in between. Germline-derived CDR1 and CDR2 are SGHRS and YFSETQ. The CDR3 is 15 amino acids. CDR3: CASSLVGDSTDTQYF. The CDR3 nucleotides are TGCGCCAGCAGCTTGGTCGGAGACAGCACAGATACGCAGTATTTT.

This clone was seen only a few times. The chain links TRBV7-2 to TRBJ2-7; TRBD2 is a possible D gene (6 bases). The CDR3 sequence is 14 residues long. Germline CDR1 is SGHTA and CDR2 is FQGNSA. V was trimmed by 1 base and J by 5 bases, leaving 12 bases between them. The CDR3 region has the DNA TGTGCCAGCAGCTTAGAGCCAGGAGGGGACGAGCAGTACTTC. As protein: CASSLEPGGDEQYF.

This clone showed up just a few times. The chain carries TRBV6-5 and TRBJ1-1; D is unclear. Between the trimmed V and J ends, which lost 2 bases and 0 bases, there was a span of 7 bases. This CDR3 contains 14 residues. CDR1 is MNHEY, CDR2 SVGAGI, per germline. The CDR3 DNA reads TGTGCCAGCAGTTACAGCGTTTTGAACACTGAAGCTTTCTTT. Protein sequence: CASSYSVLNTEAFF.